Judged by abundance, the clone carrying this TCR beta chain is medium-sized. Assay: immunoSEQ multiplex PCR; the TCRdb copy retains only in-frame clones and omits some. The table includes thousands of clones, around 66% detected once. Each and every patient relapsed after autologous stem cell transplantation, and patients got differing brentuximab vedotin exposure. Germline CDR1 is SGDLS and CDR2 is YYNGEE. Trimming left V 3 bases short and J 1 base short, with 10 bases between. There are 14 residues in the CDR3. This record comes from a study of PD-1 blockade in classical Hodgkin lymphoma. Overall study: Intravenous delivery of nivolumab at 3 mg/kg to patients occurred every 2 weeks.

Sequences were derived from peripheral blood mononuclear cells (PBMCs), sampled at baseline. The chain links TRBV9 to TRBJ1-1; tentatively, D is TRBD1 (6 bases). The source of this sequence is a human donor with classical Hodgkin lymphoma. DNA for the CDR3: TGTGCCAGCAGCGCCGGGACAACGAACACTGAAGCTTTCTTT. As protein: CASSAGTTNTEAFF.